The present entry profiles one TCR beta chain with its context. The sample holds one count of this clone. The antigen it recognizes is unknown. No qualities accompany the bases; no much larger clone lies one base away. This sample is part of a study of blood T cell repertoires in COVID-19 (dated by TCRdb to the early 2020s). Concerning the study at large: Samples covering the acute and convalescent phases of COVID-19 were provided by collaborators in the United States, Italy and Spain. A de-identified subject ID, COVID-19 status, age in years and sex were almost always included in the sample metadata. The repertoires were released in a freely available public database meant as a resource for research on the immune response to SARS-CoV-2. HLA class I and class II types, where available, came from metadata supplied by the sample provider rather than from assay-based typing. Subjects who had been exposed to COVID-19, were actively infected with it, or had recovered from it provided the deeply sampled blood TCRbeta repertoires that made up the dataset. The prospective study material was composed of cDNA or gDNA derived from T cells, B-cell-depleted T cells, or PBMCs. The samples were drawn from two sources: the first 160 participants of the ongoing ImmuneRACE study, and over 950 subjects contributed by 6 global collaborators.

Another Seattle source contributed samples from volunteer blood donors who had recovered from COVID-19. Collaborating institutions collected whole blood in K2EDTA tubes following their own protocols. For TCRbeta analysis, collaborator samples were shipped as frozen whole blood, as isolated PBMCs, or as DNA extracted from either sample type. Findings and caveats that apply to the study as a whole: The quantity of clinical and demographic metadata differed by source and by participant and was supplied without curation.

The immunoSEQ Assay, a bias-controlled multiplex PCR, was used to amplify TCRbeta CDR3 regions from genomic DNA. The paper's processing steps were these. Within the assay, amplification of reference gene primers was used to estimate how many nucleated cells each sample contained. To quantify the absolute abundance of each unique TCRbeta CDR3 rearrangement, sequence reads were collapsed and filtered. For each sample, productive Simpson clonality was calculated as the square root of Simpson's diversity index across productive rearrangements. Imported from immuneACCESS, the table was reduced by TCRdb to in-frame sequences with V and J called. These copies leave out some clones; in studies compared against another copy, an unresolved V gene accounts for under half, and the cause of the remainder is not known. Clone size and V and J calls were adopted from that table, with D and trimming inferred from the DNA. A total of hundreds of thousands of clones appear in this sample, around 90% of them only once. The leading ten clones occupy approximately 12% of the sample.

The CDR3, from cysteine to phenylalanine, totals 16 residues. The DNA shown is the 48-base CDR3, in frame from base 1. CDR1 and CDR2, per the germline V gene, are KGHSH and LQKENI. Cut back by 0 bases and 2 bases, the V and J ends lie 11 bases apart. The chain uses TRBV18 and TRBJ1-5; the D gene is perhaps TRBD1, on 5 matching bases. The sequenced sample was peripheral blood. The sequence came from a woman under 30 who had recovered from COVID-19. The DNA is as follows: TGTGCCAGCTCACCACCCAGAGGGGAGGGCAATCAGCCCCAGCATTTT. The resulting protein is CASSPPRGEGNQPQHF.